Below are 6 T cell receptor beta chains sequenced from a single sample in a study of T cell responses to AZD1222 COVID-19 vaccine. Sequenced by immunoSEQ multiplex PCR; TCRdb stores in-frame clones only, minus some. The sample has about 110,000 clones, 89% seen once; the top ten hold roughly 3%. Sequenced here: peripheral blood, sampled on day 0 of MenACWY control vaccination. These TCRs come from an adult in good health.

J is TRBJ2-5 and V is TRBV24-1, with a possible D match to TRBD2 (6 bases). CDR3 length equals 16 residues. V was shortened by 3 bases and J by 4 bases, with 17 bases between the two germline ends. CDR1 and CDR2 (germline): KGHDR, SFDVKD. The CDR3 nucleotides are TGTGCCACCAGTGATAATGACGGGGGAAGTAGAGAGACCCAGTACTTC. This encodes CATSDNDGGSRETQYF.

The chain combines TRBV5-1 with TRBJ2-7, with TRBD2 as a possible D gene (6 bases). Germline lookup yields CDR1 SGHRS and CDR2 YFSETQ. The CDR3 is made up of 15 amino acids. The ends were cut back, 1 base at V and 2 bases at J, with 13 bases in the middle. Here the CDR3 DNA reads TGCGCCAGCAGCTTGTGGGTGGGGGGTACCTACGAGCAGTACTTC. It yields the protein CASSLWVGGTYEQYF.

A word on this clone: This specimen includes other DNA sequences encoding the same CDR3. The chain's CDR3 is CASSLVAGGDEQFF. DNA for the CDR3: TGTGCCAGCAGCTTAGTAGCGGGGGGCGATGAGCAGTTCTTC. The V gene is TRBV7-2, the J gene TRBJ2-1; TRBD2 agrees at 10 bases. Germline CDR1 and CDR2: SGHTA and FQGNSA. CDR3 size: 14 residues. V lost 1 base and J lost 8; bases outside the gene matches: 2.

The rearrangement joins TRBV10-1 to TRBJ1-4, with D possibly being TRBD1 (6 bases). CDR1 WNHNN and CDR2 SYGVQD come from the germline V gene (reference sequence). This CDR3 is built from 15 residues. Trimming removed 0 bases from V and 6 bases from J, with 11 bases in between. CDR3: CASSESPGVHEKLFF. The DNA for the CDR3 is TGCGCCAGCAGTGAGTCGCCAGGGGTACATGAAAAACTGTTTTTT.

J is TRBJ2-7 and V is TRBV5-1, with D possibly called TRBD1 or TRBD2 (5 bases each). The ends were cut back, 6 bases at V and 0 bases at J, with 13 bases in the middle. The germline gives CDR1 SGHRS, CDR2 YFSETQ. CDR3 length: 14 amino acids. The CDR3 DNA follows: TGCGCCAGCACCTTATCAGGGAGCTCCTACGAGCAGTACTTC. It yields the protein CASTLSGSSYEQYF.

The rearrangement links TRBV30 to TRBJ2-7; 7 bases agree with TRBD2. Trimming at V came to 6 bases and at J to 5 bases, leaving 10 bases not matched to a gene. Germline V gives CDR1 GTSNPN, CDR2 SVGIG (reference sequence). This CDR3 is 13 amino acids long. The CDR3 DNA follows: TGTGCCTGCCCGGGGCAGGGAGGGGACGAGCAGTACTTC. Translating gives CACPGQGGDEQYF.